The 11 T cell receptor beta chains presented below share a single source sample, sequenced in a study of identifying expanded T cells in peripheral blood (dated by TCRdb to about 2019). Library preparation used the immunoSEQ multiplex PCR assay. In its TCRdb copy, this immuneACCESS table keeps in-frame sequences only and misses some clones. Where compared with another copy, unresolved V genes explain less than half of these, and the others have no known cause. For this sample there are about 130,000 clones; approximately 86% appear just once. About 8% of the sample is in the top ten clones. The source material was blood. Receptors originate from a person aged 18 to 70 in good health.

This clone was seen a few times. The V gene is TRBV5-1, the J gene TRBJ2-1; 8 bases map to TRBD2. The germline CDR1 and CDR2 sequences are SGHRS and YFSETQ. The CDR3 runs 16 residues. J lost 4 bases, V lost 4 bases, and 10 bases had no gene match. This chain's CDR3 is CASSKRRGDIYNEQFF. The CDR3 DNA reads TGCGCCAGCAGCAAGAGGCGGGGGGACATTTACAATGAGCAGTTCTTC.

This clone was observed once. The V call is TRBV6-5, the J call TRBJ2-7; TRBD1 is a possible D gene (6 bases). This CDR3 region has 14 residues. From germline, CDR1 is MNHEY and CDR2 SVGAGI. V shed 2 bases and J shed 1 base, with 9 bases lying between them. CDR3 residues: CASSYQGQSYEQYF. The CDR3 bases are TGTGCCAGCAGTTACCAAGGACAGTCCTACGAGCAGTACTTC.

As DNA, the CDR3 is TGTGCCACCAGCAGACCCGGGGGATACAATGAGCAGTTCTTC. Encoded protein: CATSRPGGYNEQFF. V and J are TRBV15 and TRBJ2-1; the D gene is possibly TRBD2 (6 bases). Germline V CDR1 and CDR2: LNHNV, YYDKDF (reference sequence). V was trimmed by 2 bases and J by 4 bases, leaving 9 bases between them. The CDR3 covers 14 residues.

The V and J genes are TRBV10-3 and TRBJ1-1; a weak D match, TRBD1 (5 bases). The length of the CDR3 is 14 residues. V lost 11 bases and J 1 base, leaving 17 bases between the germline ends. CDR1 ENHRY and CDR2 SYGVKD come from the germline V gene. CDR3 region: CASTLERGNTEAFF. The CDR3 bases are TGTGCCTCAACCCTCGAAAGGGGGAACACTGAAGCTTTCTTT.

The V call is TRBV10-3, the J call TRBJ2-7; a weak D match, TRBD2 (5 bases). Germline lookup yields CDR1 ENHRY and CDR2 SYGVKD. The CDR3 is 12 amino acids. The V and J ends lost 3 bases and 2 bases respectively, with 5 bases between them. The CDR3 DNA follows: TGTGCCATCAGTGACGGGGCCTACGAGCAGTACTTC. Its protein product is CAISDGAYEQYF.

The rearrangement uses TRBV7-2 and TRBJ1-5; D uncertain. Trimming left V 3 bases short and J 4 bases short, with 7 bases between. This CDR3 is 13 amino acids long. Germline V gene sequence: CDR1 SGHTA, CDR2 FQGNSA. DNA for the CDR3: TGTGCCAGCAGCTTGGGCCCAAATCAGCCCCAGCATTTT. This encodes CASSLGPNQPQHF.

V and J are TRBV7-9 and TRBJ2-5; 9 nucleotides agree with TRBD1. V dropped 4 bases and J dropped 5; count of bases not matched to a gene: 8. Germline V lookup: CDR1 SEHNR, CDR2 FQNEAQ (reference sequence). This CDR3 has 15 residues. The DNA of the CDR3 is TGTGCCAGCAGCTCCCCGGGACAGGGAGTCGAGACCCAGTACTTC. It specifies CASSSPGQGVETQYF.

The chain couples TRBV30 to TRBJ2-6; TRBD1 aligns across 10 bases. The CDR3 has 17 amino acids. Germline V gives CDR1 GTSNPN, CDR2 SVGIG (reference sequence). Trimming removed 3 bases from V and 4 bases from J; junction bases left unmatched: 9. The CDR3: CAWSGPGQGSGANVLTF. The DNA of the CDR3 is TGTGCCTGGAGCGGACCGGGACAGGGGTCCGGGGCCAACGTCCTGACTTTC.

The count of this clone is one. The chain has TRBV6-5 and TRBJ2-3, with D possibly TRBD1 on 6 matching bases. Trimming stripped 5 bases from V and 6 bases from J, with 12 bases between. Germline V gives CDR1 MNHEY, CDR2 SVGAGI. The CDR3 sequence is 13 residues long. CDR3 nucleotides: TGTGCCAGCAGTAGAGGGGGAACGGATACGCAGTATTTT. Amino acid sequence: CASSRGGTDTQYF.

The J gene is TRBJ2-7, the V gene TRBV14; 9 bases match TRBD1. Germline CDR1 reads SGHDN; CDR2 reads FVKESK. J lost 3 bases, V lost 4 bases, and 7 bases had no gene match. There are 15 residues in the CDR3. CDR3 sequence reads: CASSLLTGGNYEQYF. The CDR3 bases are TGTGCCAGCAGCCTCTTGACAGGGGGGAACTACGAGCAGTACTTC.

This rearrangement joins TRBV2 to TRBJ1-1, with 8 bases lining up with TRBD1. Trimming took 6 bases from V and 3 from J; bases not matched to a gene: 3. The CDR3 runs 13 residues. The germline V gene encodes CDR1 SNHLY and CDR2 FYNNEI. The CDR3: CASSKDRDTEAFF. The CDR3 nucleotides read TGTGCCAGCAGCAAGGACAGGGACACTGAAGCTTTCTTT.